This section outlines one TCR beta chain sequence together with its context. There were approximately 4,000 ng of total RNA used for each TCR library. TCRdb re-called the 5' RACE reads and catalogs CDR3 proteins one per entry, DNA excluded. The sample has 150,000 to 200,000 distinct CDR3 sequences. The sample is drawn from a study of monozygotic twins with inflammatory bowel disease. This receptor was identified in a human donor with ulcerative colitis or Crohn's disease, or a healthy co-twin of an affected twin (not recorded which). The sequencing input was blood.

CDR3 residues: CASSFTGDGGYTF. The V call is TRBV12-3 or TRBV12-4, the J call TRBJ1-2; TCRdb reports TRBD1, a call that lacks DNA to check it against. This CDR3 comprises 13 residues.